Each of the 16 T cell receptor beta chains below was sequenced from the same sample in a study of blood T cell repertoires in COVID-19. Clones were sequenced by immunoSEQ multiplex PCR, and TCRdb holds only the in-frame ones, with some missing. The table shows about 150,000 clones, with over 70% occurring only once. Sequencing used peripheral blood. Receptor source: a man aged 60 to 69 with acute or convalescent COVID-19.

This rearrangement joins TRBV7-2 to TRBJ1-1; a weak D match, TRBD1 (5 bases). V shed 5 bases and J shed 3 bases, with 13 bases lying between them. The CDR3 has 14 amino acids. CDR1 and CDR2 (germline): SGHTA, FQGNSA. CDR3: CASSINRGDTEAFF. Written as DNA, the CDR3 is TGTGCCAGCAGCATAAACCGGGGGGACACTGAAGCTTTCTTT.

The table lists this clone with a count of one. The CDR3 loop reads CASSYVSGNGDNQPQHF. CDR3 DNA: TGTGCCAGCAGTTACGTTTCGGGAAACGGGGACAATCAGCCCCAGCATTTT. The V gene is TRBV6-2 or TRBV6-3, the J gene TRBJ1-5; no definite D call. V dropped 2 bases and J dropped 3 bases, with 17 bases sitting between them. Germline loops: CDR1 MNHEY, CDR2 SVGEGT. This CDR3 spans 17 amino acids.

J is TRBJ2-4 and V is TRBV6-1; the match to TRBD2 covers 9 bases. CDR3 size: 17 residues. Germline CDR1 and CDR2: MNHNS and SASEGT. With 3 bases clipped from V and 3 bases from J, the junction kept 9 bases outside the gene matches. In DNA, the CDR3 is TGTGCCAGCAGTGATACGTGGCGGGGGGGCCGCAAAAACATTCAGTACTTC. Protein sequence: CASSDTWRGGRKNIQYF.

The V and J genes are TRBV7-2 and TRBJ1-2; D possibly corresponds to TRBD1 (6 bases). Germline assignment: CDR1 SGHTA and CDR2 FQGNSA. This CDR3 spans 15 amino acids. V was cut by 1 base and J by 4 bases, with 13 bases left in between. The CDR3 DNA reads TGTGCCAGCAGCTTAGTTTTTGGGGGCGGCTATGGCTACACCTTC. Translating gives CASSLVFGGGYGYTF.

The chain joins TRBV6-6 to TRBJ2-3, with TRBD1 identical over 7 bases. V shed 5 bases, J shed 2 bases, and the junction held 10 bases outside the gene matches. Germline V gives CDR1 MNHNY, CDR2 SVGAGI (reference sequence). The CDR3 has 16 residues. CDR3 residues: CASSPNPGQPTDTQYF. CDR3 DNA sequence: TGTGCCAGCAGTCCAAATCCGGGACAGCCCACAGATACGCAGTATTTT.

The V and J genes are TRBV29-1 and TRBJ2-3; the match to TRBD2 covers 11 bases. The length of the CDR3 is 13 residues. The trim removed 4 bases at V and 3 bases at J, leaving 0 bases unmatched. Germline CDR1 is SQVTM and CDR2 is ANQGSEA. CDR3 residues: CSVGLAGTDTQYF. The CDR3 coding sequence is TGCAGCGTTGGACTAGCGGGAACAGATACGCAGTATTTT.

This clone was observed once. This sequence joins TRBV20-1 and TRBJ2-2; no definite D call. V was clipped by 3 bases and J by 1 base, with 12 bases between them. The CDR3 runs to 15 residues. Germline V lookup: CDR1 DFQATT, CDR2 SNEGSKA (reference sequence). CDR3 region: CSASPASLNTGELFF. The CDR3 DNA is TGCAGTGCTAGTCCGGCTAGTCTGAACACCGGGGAGCTGTTTTTT.

The chain is built from TRBV18 and TRBJ2-1; D might be TRBD2 (5 bases). The CDR3 extends over 12 amino acids. V lost 4 bases, J lost 7 bases, and 8 bases lay in between. In germline, CDR1 is KGHSH, CDR2 LQKENI. The CDR3 bases are TGTGCCAGCTCACAGGAGCGGAATGAGCAGTTCTTC. Its protein product is CASSQERNEQFF.

The CDR3 here is CASSQAAETTGNTIYF. The CDR3, as DNA: TGCGCCAGCAGCCAAGCCGCAGAAACAACTGGAAACACCATATATTTT. V usage is TRBV4-1 and J usage is TRBJ1-3; no reliable D call. This CDR3 is 16 amino acids long. Germline V lookup: CDR1 MGHRA, CDR2 YSYEKL. Trimming took 1 base from V and 2 from J, leaving 12 bases between them.

The CDR3 DNA reads as TGCAGCGTTGCCTCCCCGGGTTCGGAGACCCAGTACTTC. Its translation: CSVASPGSETQYF. The chain links TRBV29-1 to TRBJ2-5, with D hard to call. CDR3 length: 13 residues. Between the trimmed V and J ends, which lost 4 bases and 5 bases, there was a span of 14 bases. The germline CDR1 and CDR2 sequences are SQVTM and ANQGSEA.

The rearrangement uses TRBV6-1 and TRBJ1-3, with TRBD1 identical over 8 bases. The CDR3 spans 16 residues. CDR1 is MNHNS, CDR2 SASEGT, per germline. V shed 4 bases, J shed 1 base, and the junction held 6 bases outside the gene matches. The CDR3 spells CASSGTGRFSGNTIYF. CDR3 DNA: TGTGCCAGCAGTGGGACAGGGAGATTTTCTGGAAACACCATATATTTT.

The rearrangement joins TRBV25-1 to TRBJ2-5, with TRBD1 identical over 8 bases. CDR1 is MGHDK, CDR2 SYGVNS, per germline. The CDR3 length is 17 residues. V trimming: 1 base; J trimming: 4 bases; junction bases outside the gene matches: 11. The chain's CDR3 is CASSESGRTGIGETQYF. The CDR3, as DNA: TGTGCCAGCAGTGAATCTGGTAGGACAGGGATAGGAGAGACCCAGTACTTC.

The chain uses TRBV4-3 and TRBJ1-5; tentatively, D is TRBD1 (6 bases). Trimming stripped 1 base from V and 4 bases from J, with 11 bases between. CDR1 and CDR2 from the germline V gene are LGHNA and YSLEER. The CDR3 totals 15 residues. CDR3 amino acids: CASSQAQGRNQPQHF. CDR3 sequence (DNA): TGCGCCAGCAGCCAAGCACAGGGAAGGAATCAGCCCCAGCATTTT.

This rearrangement joins TRBV21-1 to TRBJ2-7; TRBD1 was called by the table and not checked on the DNA. TRBV21-1 has pseudogene status. This CDR3 spans 15 amino acids. The CDR3 DNA is TGTGCCAGCAGCTCTACGCTGGGACAGGCCTACGAGCAGTACTTC. It translates to CASSSTLGQAYEQYF.

The chain carries TRBV6-6 and TRBJ2-5, with 13 bases fitting TRBD2. V shed 6 bases and J 5 bases; nucleotides not matched to a gene: 9. The CDR3 covers 16 residues. CDR1 MNHNY and CDR2 SVGAGI come from the germline V gene (reference sequence). CDR3 amino acids: CASSSGTSGKGETQYF. Here the CDR3 DNA reads TGTGCCAGCAGCTCCGGGACTAGCGGGAAGGGCGAGACCCAGTACTTC.

The gene calls are TRBV6-5 and TRBJ2-5; 7 bases line up with TRBD2. Germline assignment: CDR1 MNHEY and CDR2 SVGAGI. V was pared by 6 bases and J by 7 bases, with 8 bases of the junction left unmatched. CDR3 length: 13 residues. The CDR3 spells CASRGGGEATQYF. CDR3 nucleotides: TGTGCCAGCAGGGGGGGAGGGGAGGCGACCCAGTACTTC.